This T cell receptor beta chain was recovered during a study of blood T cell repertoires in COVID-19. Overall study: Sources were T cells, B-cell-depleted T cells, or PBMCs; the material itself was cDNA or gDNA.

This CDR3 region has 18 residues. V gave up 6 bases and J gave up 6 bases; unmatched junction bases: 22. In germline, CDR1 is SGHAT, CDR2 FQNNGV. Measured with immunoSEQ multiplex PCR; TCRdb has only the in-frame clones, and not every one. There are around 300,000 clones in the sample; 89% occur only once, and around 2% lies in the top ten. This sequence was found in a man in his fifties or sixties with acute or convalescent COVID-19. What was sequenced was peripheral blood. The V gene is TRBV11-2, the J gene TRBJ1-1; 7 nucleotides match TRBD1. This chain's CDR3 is CASRITLPKQGTPPEAFF. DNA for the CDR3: TGTGCCAGCAGGATTACACTCCCAAAACAGGGGACCCCACCTGAAGCTTTCTTT.